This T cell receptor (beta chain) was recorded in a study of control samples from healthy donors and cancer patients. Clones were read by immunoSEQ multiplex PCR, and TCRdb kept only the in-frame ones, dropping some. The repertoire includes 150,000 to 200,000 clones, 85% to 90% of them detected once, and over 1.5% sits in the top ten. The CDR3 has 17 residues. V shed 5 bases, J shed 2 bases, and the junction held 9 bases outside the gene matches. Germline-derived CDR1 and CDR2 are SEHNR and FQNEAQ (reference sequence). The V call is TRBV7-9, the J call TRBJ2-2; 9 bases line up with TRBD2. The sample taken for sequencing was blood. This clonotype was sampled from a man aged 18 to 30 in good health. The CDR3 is CASSPLLAGTNTGELFF. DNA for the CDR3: TGTGCCAGCAGCCCACTCCTAGCGGGGACTAACACCGGGGAGCTGTTTTTT.